This T cell receptor beta chain was retrieved from a study of shared clonotypes between healthy human individuals. With respect to this clone: The antigen remains undetermined.

Broader study findings: The researchers took only blood, and tissue repertoires probably look different. Richness estimates generally favored naive over memory subsets.

CDR1 is SGHVS and CDR2 is FNYEAQ in the germline V gene. The CDR3 consists of 15 residues. V lost 5 bases to trimming and J lost 4 bases; unmatched junction nucleotides: 7. From CD4+ cells came CD45RA+ naive and CD45RA-negative memory subsets. The authors distributed each subset's genomic DNA evenly over several immunoSEQ plates. The method was immunoSEQ multiplex PCR; TCRdb's version includes in-frame clones alone and lacks a portion of them. The sample lists about 1 million clones; around 74% were seen once. The sample was memory CD4+ T cells sorted from blood. Documented subset: CD45RA-negative fraction. The receptor was isolated from a man aged 18 to 35 in good health. The V and J genes are TRBV7-6 and TRBJ1-3, with 8 bases that match TRBD1. The CDR3 reads CASSPGQGPGNTIYF. In DNA, the CDR3 is TGTGCCAGCAGCCCCGGACAGGGCCCCGGAAACACCATATATTTT.